This TCR beta chain originates from a study of shared clonotypes between healthy human individuals. Study findings and constraints: Compared with clonotypes that all four donors shared, non-shared clonotypes had lower generation probabilities. Clonotype sharing among donors was expected to depend on sequencing depth. Limitation of the genetic and exposure-history diversity represented came from the few donors.

Sequencing was performed with immunoSEQ multiplex PCR; in TCRdb, only in-frame clones are kept and a portion is missing. The table records millions of clones, around 90% of them present only once. Donors were healthy HIV-negative adults without recently reported acute infections or vaccinations. This clone was seen once. Its antigen is undetermined. This specimen includes other DNA sequences encoding the same CDR3. The V gene lost 6 bases and the J gene lost 0 bases, with 5 bases spanning the gap. The CDR3 extends over 11 amino acids. Germline CDR1 is DFQATT and CDR2 is SNEGSKA (reference sequence). The sequencing input was naive CD4+ T cells sorted from blood. Specified subset: CD45RA+ positively selected. V gene TRBV20-1 combines with J gene TRBJ1-1; D is ambiguous. This sequence originates from a man between 18 and 29 years old in good health. The CDR3 nucleotides read TGCAGTGCCCCAATGAACACTGAAGCTTTCTTT. Its translation is CSAPMNTEAFF.